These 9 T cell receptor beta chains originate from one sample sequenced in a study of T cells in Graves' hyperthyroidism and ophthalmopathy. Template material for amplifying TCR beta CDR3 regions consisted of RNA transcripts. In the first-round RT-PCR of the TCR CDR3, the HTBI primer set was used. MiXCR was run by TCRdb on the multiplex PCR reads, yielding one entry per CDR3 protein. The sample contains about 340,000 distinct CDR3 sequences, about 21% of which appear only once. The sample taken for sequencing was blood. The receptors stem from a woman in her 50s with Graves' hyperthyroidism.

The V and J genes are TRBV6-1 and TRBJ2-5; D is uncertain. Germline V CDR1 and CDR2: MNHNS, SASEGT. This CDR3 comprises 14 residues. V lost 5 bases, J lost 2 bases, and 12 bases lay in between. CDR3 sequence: CASSPMGRQETQYF. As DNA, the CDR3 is TGTGCCAGCAGTCCTATGGGCAGGCAAGAGACCCAGTACTTC.

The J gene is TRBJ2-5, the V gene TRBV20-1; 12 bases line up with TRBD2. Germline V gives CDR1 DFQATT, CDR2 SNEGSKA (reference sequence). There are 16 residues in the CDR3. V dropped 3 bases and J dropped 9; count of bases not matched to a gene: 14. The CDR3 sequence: CSASAGPASGGVAQYF. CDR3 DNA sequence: TGCAGTGCTAGTGCGGGGCCGGCTAGCGGGGGGGTGGCCCAGTACTTC.

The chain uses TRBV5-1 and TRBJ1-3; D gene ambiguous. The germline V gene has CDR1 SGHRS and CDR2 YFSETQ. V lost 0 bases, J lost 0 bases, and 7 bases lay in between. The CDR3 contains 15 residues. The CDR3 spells CASSLGIYSGNTIYF. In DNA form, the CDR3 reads TGCGCCAGCAGCTTGGGCATCTACTCTGGAAACACCATATATTTT.

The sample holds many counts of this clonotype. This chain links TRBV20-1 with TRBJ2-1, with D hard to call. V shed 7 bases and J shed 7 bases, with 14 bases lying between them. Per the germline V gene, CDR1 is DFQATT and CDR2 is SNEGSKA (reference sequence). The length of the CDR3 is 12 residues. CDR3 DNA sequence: TGCAGTGTTCCGTCTAGGGTTAATGAGCAGTTCTTC. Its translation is CSVPSRVNEQFF.

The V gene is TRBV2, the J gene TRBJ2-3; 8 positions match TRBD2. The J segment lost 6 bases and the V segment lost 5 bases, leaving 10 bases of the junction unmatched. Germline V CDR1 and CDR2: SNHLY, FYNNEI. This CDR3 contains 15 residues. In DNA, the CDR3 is TGTGCCAGCAGTCCAGTGAGCGGGAGTGAGGATACGCAGTATTTT. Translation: CASSPVSGSEDTQYF. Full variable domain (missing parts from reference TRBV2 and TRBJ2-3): EPEVTQTPSHQVTQMGQEVILRCVPISNHLYFYWYRQILGQKVEFLVSFYNNEISEKSEIFDDQFSVERPDGSNFTLKIRSTKLEDSAMYFCASSPVSGSEDTQYFGPGTRLTVL.

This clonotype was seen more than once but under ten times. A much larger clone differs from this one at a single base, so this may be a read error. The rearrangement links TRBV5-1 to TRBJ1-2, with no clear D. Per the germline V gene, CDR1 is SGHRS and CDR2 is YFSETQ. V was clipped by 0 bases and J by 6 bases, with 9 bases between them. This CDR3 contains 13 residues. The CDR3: CASSLGLGHGYTF. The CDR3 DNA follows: TGCGCCAGCAGCTTGGGGCTGGGCCATGGCTACACCTTC.

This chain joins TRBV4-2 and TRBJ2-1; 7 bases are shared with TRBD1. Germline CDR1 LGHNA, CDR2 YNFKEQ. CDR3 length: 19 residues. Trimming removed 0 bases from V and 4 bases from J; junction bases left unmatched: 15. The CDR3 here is CASSQDRSGLSGGYNEQFF. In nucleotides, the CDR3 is TGTGCCAGCAGCCAAGATCGGAGCGGTTTGTCAGGGGGATACAATGAGCAGTTCTTC.

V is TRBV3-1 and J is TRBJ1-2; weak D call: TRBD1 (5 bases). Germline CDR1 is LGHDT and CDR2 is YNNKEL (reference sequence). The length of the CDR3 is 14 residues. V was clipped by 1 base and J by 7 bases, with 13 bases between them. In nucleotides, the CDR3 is TGTGCCAGCAGCCAAGTCGGGGGACTCCGTGGCTACACCTTC. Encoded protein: CASSQVGGLRGYTF. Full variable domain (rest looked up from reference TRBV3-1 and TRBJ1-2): DTAVSQTPKYLVTQMGNDKSIKCEQNLGHDTMYWYKQDSKKFLKIMFSYNNKELIINETVPNRFSPKSPDKAHLNLHINSLELGDSAVYFCASSQVGGLRGYTFGSGTRLTVV.

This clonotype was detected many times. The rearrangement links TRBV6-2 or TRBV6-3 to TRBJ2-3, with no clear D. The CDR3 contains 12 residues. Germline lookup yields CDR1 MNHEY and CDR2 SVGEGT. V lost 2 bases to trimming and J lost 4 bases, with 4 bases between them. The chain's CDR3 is CASSYTADTQYF. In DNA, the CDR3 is TGTGCCAGCAGTTACACTGCAGATACGCAGTATTTT.